The 32 T cell receptor beta chains in this list originate from one sample, sequenced in a study of T cells after yellow fever vaccination. Via MiXCR, TCRdb re-called the 5' RACE reads, giving one row per CDR3 protein. The repertoire holds approximately 300,000 distinct CDR3 sequences, with around 7% as singletons. Source: PBMCs, taken more than 40 days after the first yellow fever vaccination. All receptors come from a man younger than 30 who received the YFV17D yellow fever vaccine.

This clonotype has at least ten counts. The genes are TRBV7-2 and TRBJ1-5, with a weak D call TRBD1 (6 bases). Germline loops: CDR1 SGHTA, CDR2 FQGNSA. The CDR3 contains 13 residues. V lost 5 bases and J 4 bases, leaving 9 bases between the germline ends. The DNA for the CDR3 is TGTGCCAGCAGCGAACAGGGTAATCAGCCCCAGCATTTT. Translating it yields CASSEQGNQPQHF.

This clonotype was found many times. J is TRBJ2-1 and V is TRBV20-1; 8 bases agree with TRBD2. The V gene's germline CDR1 is DFQATT and CDR2 SNEGSKA (reference sequence). V shed 6 bases, J shed 3 bases, and the junction held 10 bases outside the gene matches. The CDR3 has 15 residues. CDR3 residues: CSAEPQRGYYNEQFF. The CDR3 coding sequence is TGCAGTGCCGAGCCCCAGCGGGGGTACTACAATGAGCAGTTCTTC.

This clonotype was seen more than once but under ten times. V and J are TRBV10-3 and TRBJ2-5, with D perhaps being TRBD1 or TRBD2 (5 bases each). Germline CDR1 and CDR2: ENHRY and SYGVKD. CDR3 length equals 14 residues. With 5 bases removed from V and 7 bases from J, the gap between germline ends came to 17 bases. The CDR3 is CAISNGTVLGTQYF. In nucleotides, the CDR3 is TGTGCCATCAGTAACGGGACGGTCCTAGGGACCCAGTACTTC.

Many counts were recorded for this clonotype. The CDR3 coding sequence is TGTGCCAGCAGCCCCCTGGTACAGGGTATGAACACTGAAGCTTTCTTT. It codes for CASSPLVQGMNTEAFF. The V call is TRBV14, the J call TRBJ1-1, with TRBD1 as a possible D gene (6 bases). Germline values: CDR1 SGHDN, CDR2 FVKESK. V was clipped by 4 bases and J by 0 bases, with 15 bases between them. The CDR3 runs to 16 residues. Variable domain in full (rest from reference TRBV14 and TRBJ1-1): EAGVTQFPSHSVIEKGQTVTLRCDPISGHDNLYWYRRVMGKEIKFLLHFVKESKQDESGMPNNRFLAERTGGTYSTLKVQPAELEDSGVYFCASSPLVQGMNTEAFFGQGTRLTVV.

The chain joins TRBV10-3 to TRBJ1-1; D is ambiguous. The CDR3 consists of 14 residues. Germline V CDR1 and CDR2: ENHRY, SYGVKD. The V and J ends lost 4 bases and 5 bases respectively, with 14 bases between them. The CDR3 DNA is TGTGCCATCAGTGTGTCATACAAGGGAACTGAAGCTTTCTTT. It yields the protein CAISVSYKGTEAFF.

The chain combines TRBV12-3 or TRBV12-4 with TRBJ2-5; no clear D. V gave up 3 bases and J gave up 4 bases, with 15 bases separating them. The length of the CDR3 is 15 residues. CDR3 amino acids: CASSFTQAPSETQYF. CDR3 bases: TGTGCCAGCAGTTTCACTCAGGCCCCCTCAGAGACCCAGTACTTC.

This chain joins TRBV5-4 and TRBJ1-1, with 8 bases lining up with TRBD1. V gave up 3 bases and J gave up 1 base; unmatched junction bases: 2. The CDR3 is 14 residues long. CDR1 and CDR2 (germline): SGHNT, YYREEE (reference sequence). CDR3 nucleotide sequence: TGTGCCAGCAGCTCGACAGGGGCGAACACTGAAGCTTTCTTT. Translated, it gives CASSSTGANTEAFF.

This clonotype was seen a handful of times. The chain is built from TRBV28 and TRBJ2-7, with 7 bases matching TRBD1. The CDR3 runs 14 residues. Germline CDR1 and CDR2: MDHEN and SYDVKM. The V segment lost 3 bases and the J segment 3 bases; nucleotides outside the gene matches: 5. The CDR3 loop is CASSLGTDNYEQYV. CDR3 sequence (DNA): TGTGCCAGCAGTTTGGGGACAGACAACTACGAGCAGTACGTC.

This clonotype was seen more than once but under ten times. J is TRBJ2-2 and V is TRBV12-3 or TRBV12-4; TRBD1 agrees at 8 bases. V was pared by 5 bases and J by 5 bases, with 4 bases of the junction left unmatched. The length of the CDR3 is 14 residues. DNA of the CDR3: TGTGCCAGCAGTCAGGGGGCGCGGACCGGGGAGCTGTTTTTT. Translated: CASSQGARTGELFF.

The chain carries TRBV6-2 or TRBV6-3 and TRBJ2-1, with a weak D call TRBD2 (7 bases). Germline loops: CDR1 MNHEY, CDR2 SVGEGT. Deletions cut 4 bases from V and 13 bases from J, with 17 bases between. The CDR3 loop spans 13 amino acids. DNA for the CDR3: TGTGCCAGCAGTTTCGGCGGGGGCCTCCTCCAGTTCTTC. Protein sequence: CASSFGGGLLQFF.

The V call is TRBV12-3 or TRBV12-4, the J call TRBJ2-3; 12 bases are a match to TRBD2. J gave up 1 base and V 7 bases, and 3 bases lay outside the gene matches. The CDR3 extends over 15 amino acids. In DNA form, the CDR3 reads TGTGCCAGCAAAAGGACTAGCGGGGGCACAGATACGCAGTATTTT. Amino acids: CASKRTSGGTDTQYF.

This chain connects TRBV29-1 to TRBJ2-7, with 7 bases lining up with TRBD1. This CDR3 region has 13 residues. Germline-derived CDR1 and CDR2 are SQVTM and ANQGSEA. The trim removed 7 bases at V and 2 bases at J, leaving 8 bases unmatched. CDR3 nucleotide sequence: TGCAGCGGCCTATCAGGGGGTACCTACGAGCAGTACTTC. This encodes CSGLSGGTYEQYF.

This clonotype showed up many times. The CDR3 here is CSVTHNYEQYF. The CDR3 DNA sequence: TGCAGTGTCACCCACAACTACGAGCAGTACTTC. The chain has TRBV20-1 and TRBJ2-7; D gene unclear. Per the germline V gene, CDR1 is DFQATT and CDR2 is SNEGSKA (reference sequence). The CDR3 loop spans 11 amino acids. V lost 7 bases to trimming and J lost 3 bases, with 10 bases between them.

This clonotype was counted many times. The chain links TRBV7-2 to TRBJ2-7; D not resolved. Germline values: CDR1 SGHTA, CDR2 FQGNSA. CDR3 size: 13 residues. Trimming took 6 bases from V and 2 from J, leaving 11 bases between them. In DNA, the CDR3 is TGTGCCAGCAGAGGTCGGGCACCCTACGAGCAGTACTTC. Amino acids: CASRGRAPYEQYF.

This clonotype appeared a few times. This chain uses TRBV29-1 with TRBJ2-3, with D unresolved. The ends were cut back, 1 base at V and 0 bases at J, with 14 bases in the middle. From germline, CDR1 is SQVTM and CDR2 ANQGSEA. The length of the CDR3 is 16 residues. CDR3 in amino acids: CSVEGGDTTSTDTQYF. The CDR3 bases are TGCAGCGTTGAAGGCGGTGACACTACTAGCACAGATACGCAGTATTTT.

In this sample, this clonotype turned up a few times. This chain joins TRBV5-1 and TRBJ2-7, with D hard to call. Per germline, CDR1 SGHRS and CDR2 YFSETQ. V lost 2 bases, J lost 3 bases, and 9 bases lay in between. The CDR3 contains 13 residues. CDR3 amino acids: CASSFGIGYEQYF. CDR3 nucleotide sequence: TGCGCCAGCAGCTTTGGGATCGGCTACGAGCAGTACTTC.

This clonotype occurred many times. V usage is TRBV20-1 and J usage is TRBJ2-3; D is perhaps TRBD1 (5 bases). The germline V and J ends were trimmed by 6 bases and 0 bases, with 16 bases remaining between them. Germline CDR1 DFQATT, CDR2 SNEGSKA (reference sequence). The CDR3 consists of 15 residues. The CDR3 reads CSARPGRASTDTQYF. Written as DNA, the CDR3 is TGCAGTGCGAGACCAGGCAGGGCTAGCACAGATACGCAGTATTTT.

A few counts support this clonotype. V usage is TRBV7-8 and J usage is TRBJ2-1; TRBD2 agrees at 8 bases. Per germline, CDR1 SGHVS and CDR2 FQNEAQ. The CDR3 has 17 amino acids. V lost 1 base and J lost 8; bases outside the gene matches: 13. The CDR3 bases are TGTGCCAGCAGCTTAGTTCCTTTTAGCGGGAAGTTCGATGAGCAGTTCTTC. Translated, it gives CASSLVPFSGKFDEQFF.

This clonotype appeared many times. This chain joins TRBV6-5 and TRBJ2-3, with D maybe TRBD2 (7 bases). Germline lookup yields CDR1 MNHEY and CDR2 SVGAGI. This CDR3 has 15 amino acids. The ends were cut back, 1 base at V and 2 bases at J, with 10 bases in the middle. The CDR3 is CASSYFGGPTDTQYF. The DNA of the CDR3 is TGTGCCAGCAGTTACTTCGGGGGGCCCACAGATACGCAGTATTTT.

This clonotype came up a few times. The V gene is TRBV12-3 or TRBV12-4, the J gene TRBJ1-2; 9 bases are shared with TRBD1. Germline trimming cut 6 bases from V and 7 bases from J; bases unmatched to any gene: 6. The CDR3 covers 13 residues. Here the CDR3 DNA reads TGTGCCAGCAGCCCCACAGGGGGCCGTGGCTACACCTTC. This sequence encodes CASSPTGGRGYTF.

This clonotype showed up just a few times. The chain is built from TRBV7-9 and TRBJ2-1; D uncertain. This CDR3 region has 15 residues. CDR1 is SEHNR, CDR2 FQNEAQ, per germline (reference sequence). The ends were cut back, 2 bases at V and 0 bases at J, with 8 bases in the middle. The CDR3 spells CASSLIPSSYNEQFF. In nucleotides, the CDR3 is TGTGCCAGCAGCTTAATCCCGAGCTCCTACAATGAGCAGTTCTTC. Complete variable domain (other parts from reference TRBV7-9 and TRBJ2-1): DTGVSQNPRHKITKRGQNVTFRCDPISEHNRLYWYRQTLGQGPEFLTYFQNEAQLEKSRLLSDRFSAERPKGSFSTLEIQRTEQGDSAMYLCASSLIPSSYNEQFFGPGTRLTVL.

This clonotype was recorded many times. V is TRBV7-3 and J is TRBJ2-1, with no clear D. Germline-derived CDR1 and CDR2 are SGHTA and FQGTGA. Trimming took 4 bases from V and 4 from J, leaving 8 bases between them. The CDR3 runs to 13 residues. The CDR3: CASSSGLYNEQFF. In DNA, the CDR3 is TGTGCCAGCAGCTCGGGTCTTTACAATGAGCAGTTCTTC. Complete variable domain (other parts from reference TRBV7-3 and TRBJ2-1): GAGVSQTPSNKVTEKGKYVELRCDPISGHTALYWYRQSLGQGPEFLIYFQGTGAADDSGLPNDRFFAVRPEGSVSTLKIQRTERGDSAVYLCASSSGLYNEQFFGPGTRLTVL.

This clonotype was seen ten or more times. The V call is TRBV20-1, the J call TRBJ1-1; D uncertain. Trimming shortened V by 3 bases and J by 5 bases, and 19 bases separated the two germline ends. The CDR3 runs 15 residues. Germline V gene sequence: CDR1 DFQATT, CDR2 SNEGSKA (reference sequence). Here the CDR3 DNA reads TGCAGTGCTAGCCGGACGGACCGAGGGAGAACTGAAGCTTTCTTT. It codes for CSASRTDRGRTEAFF.

This clonotype was found a few times. The chain uses TRBV11-2 and TRBJ2-1, with 8 positions matching TRBD2. Trimming removed 3 bases from V and 7 bases from J; junction bases left unmatched: 5. Per the germline V gene, CDR1 is SGHAT and CDR2 is FQNNGV. CDR3 length: 14 amino acids. The DNA of the CDR3 is TGTGCCAGCAGCTTCAATAGCGGGGTAAATGAGCAGTTCTTC. Amino acids: CASSFNSGVNEQFF.

This clonotype was recorded a few times. The V call is TRBV12-3 or TRBV12-4, the J call TRBJ2-1; D may match TRBD1 or TRBD2 (5 bases each). The CDR3 runs 12 residues. The V gene lost 7 bases and the J gene lost 9 bases, with 13 bases spanning the gap. The CDR3 DNA is TGTGCCAGCACCCTTCCTGGGGGTGAGCAGTTCTTC. It yields the protein CASTLPGGEQFF.

To note about this clonotype: A much larger clone is a single base away; this may be a read error. As DNA, the CDR3 is TGCGCCAGCAGAGCCCAGCTCGGACAGGGCCAAGAGACCCAGTACTTC. This sequence encodes CASRAQLGQGQETQYF. This chain links TRBV4-1 with TRBJ2-5, with 8 bases matching TRBD1. The V and J ends lost 6 bases and 1 base, in that order; junction bases with no gene match: 10. The length of the CDR3 is 16 residues. Germline V CDR1 and CDR2: MGHRA, YSYEKL.

This clonotype was picked up many times. This chain joins TRBV7-2 and TRBJ2-2; D unresolved. Germline lookup yields CDR1 SGHTA and CDR2 FQGNSA. Trimming took off 6 bases at V and 0 bases at J, with 11 bases between the two ends. CDR3 length equals 15 residues. CDR3 sequence reads: CASRVGSANTGELFF. The DNA for the CDR3 is TGTGCCAGCAGGGTGGGCAGCGCGAACACCGGGGAGCTGTTTTTT.

This clonotype turned up a few times. This chain connects TRBV18 to TRBJ2-5; 11 bases map to TRBD2. Germline CDR1 and CDR2: KGHSH and LQKENI. V lost 3 bases to trimming and J lost 1 base; unmatched junction nucleotides: 4. The CDR3 length is 16 residues. The CDR3 nucleotides read TGTGCCAGCTCACCCCAACTAGCGGGGGTCCAAGAGACCCAGTACTTC. This translates into CASSPQLAGVQETQYF.

The chain joins TRBV6-1 to TRBJ2-1, with no clear D. CDR3 size: 14 residues. Trimming took off 5 bases at V and 3 bases at J, with 11 bases between the two ends. Germline V lookup: CDR1 MNHNS, CDR2 SASEGT. The CDR3 spells CASSRTFSYNEQFF. The CDR3 DNA follows: TGTGCCAGCAGTCGAACATTCAGCTACAATGAGCAGTTCTTC.

Only a few counts were recorded for this clonotype. The rearrangement uses TRBV5-1 and TRBJ2-1; possibly TRBD1 for D (5 bases). The germline V gene encodes CDR1 SGHRS and CDR2 YFSETQ. The V end was cut by 0 bases, the J end by 4 bases, with 11 bases between. CDR3 size: 15 residues. CDR3 loop: CASSLEPRAYNEQFF. CDR3 DNA sequence: TGCGCCAGCAGCTTGGAGCCCAGGGCGTACAATGAGCAGTTCTTC. Supplemented by reference TRBV5-1 and TRBJ2-1, the full variable domain reads KAGVTQTPRYLIKTRGQQVTLSCSPISGHRSVSWYQQTPGQGLQFLFEYFSETQRNKGNFPGRFSGRQFSNSRSEMNVSTLELGDSALYLCASSLEPRAYNEQFFGPGTRLTVL.

The chain joins TRBV20-1 to TRBJ2-7, with D perhaps given as TRBD1 or TRBD2 (5 bases each). This CDR3 has 11 amino acids. V was shortened by 5 bases and J by 5 bases, with 10 bases between the two germline ends. Per the germline V gene, CDR1 is DFQATT and CDR2 is SNEGSKA (reference sequence). The CDR3 region has the DNA TGCAGTGCTCGAAGGGGAGACGAGCAGTACGTC. Protein: CSARRGDEQYV.

This rearrangement joins TRBV20-1 to TRBJ2-7, with 9 bases fitting TRBD1. The CDR3 length is 18 residues. Per germline, CDR1 DFQATT and CDR2 SNEGSKA (reference sequence). Unmatched junction bases numbered 19, after V lost 1 base and J lost 6 bases. The DNA for the CDR3 is TGCAGTGCTAGAGGAGGGGGACAGGGACAAGCTGGTGGCTCCGAGCAGTACTTC. Amino acid sequence: CSARGGGQGQAGGSEQYF.